These 2 T cell receptor beta chains were all obtained from the same sample, sequenced in a study of T cell repertoires in cytomegalovirus infection. TCRdb redid the calling of the reads with MiXCR, one entry per CDR3 protein. The sample includes about 920,000 distinct CDR3 sequences, roughly 30% seen only once; the top ten take about 14%. Their target antigens are unknown. Here the sequenced sample was cultured CD8+ T cells from PBMCs, taken from culture after CMV antigen stimulation. Receptors were obtained from a human donor in good health (CMV status not recorded). Some clones in this sample may be carry-over from other donors' samples.

V and J are TRBV7-2 and TRBJ2-2, with 9 bases fitting TRBD2. V trimming: 3 bases; J trimming: 6 bases; junction bases outside the gene matches: 5. Germline loops: CDR1 SGHTA, CDR2 FQGNSA. This CDR3 comprises 15 residues. The CDR3 coding sequence is TGTGCCAGCAGCTTTAGCGGGGGAGGGGCCGGGGAGCTGTTTTTT. Protein: CASSFSGGGAGELFF.

The rearrangement joins TRBV6-8 to TRBJ2-3; D is perhaps TRBD1 or TRBD2 (5 bases each). The V end was cut by 10 bases, the J end by 2 bases, with 13 bases between. Germline V lookup: CDR1 MNHGY, CDR2 SAAAGT. This CDR3 comprises 13 residues. The CDR3 bases are TGTGCCACTGGGACGGTGGACACAGATACGCAGTATTTT. It specifies CATGTVDTDTQYF.